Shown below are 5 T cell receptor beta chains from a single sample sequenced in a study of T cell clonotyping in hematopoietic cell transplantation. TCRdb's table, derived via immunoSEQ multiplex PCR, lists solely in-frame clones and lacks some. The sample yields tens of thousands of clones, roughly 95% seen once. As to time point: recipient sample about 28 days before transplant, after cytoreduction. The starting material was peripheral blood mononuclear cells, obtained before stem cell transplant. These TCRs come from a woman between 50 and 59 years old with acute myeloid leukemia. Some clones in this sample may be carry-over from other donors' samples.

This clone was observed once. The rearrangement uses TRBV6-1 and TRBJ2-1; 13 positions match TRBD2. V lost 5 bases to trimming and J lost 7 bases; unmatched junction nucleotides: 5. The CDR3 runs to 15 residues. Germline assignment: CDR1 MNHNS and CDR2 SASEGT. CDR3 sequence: CASSLGLAGVNEQFF. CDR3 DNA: TGTGCCAGCAGTCTCGGACTAGCGGGAGTAAATGAGCAGTTCTTC.

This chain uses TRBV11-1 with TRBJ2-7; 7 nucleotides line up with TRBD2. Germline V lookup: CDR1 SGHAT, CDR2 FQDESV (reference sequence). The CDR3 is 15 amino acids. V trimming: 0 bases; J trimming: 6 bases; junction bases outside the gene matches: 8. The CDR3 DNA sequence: TGTGCCAGCAGCTTAGCGGGAGGGCCTGGCGGCGAGCAGTACTTC. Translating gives CASSLAGGPGGEQYF. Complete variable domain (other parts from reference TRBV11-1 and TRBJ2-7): EAEVAQSPRYKITEKSQAVAFWCDPISGHATLYWYRQILGQGPELLVQFQDESVVDDSQLPKDRFSAERLKGVDSTLKIQPAELGDSAMYLCASSLAGGPGGEQYFGPGTRLTVT.

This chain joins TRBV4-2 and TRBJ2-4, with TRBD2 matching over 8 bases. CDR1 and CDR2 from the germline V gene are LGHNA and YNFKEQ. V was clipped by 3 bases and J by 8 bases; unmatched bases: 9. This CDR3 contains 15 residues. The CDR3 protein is CASSQGTRPLDIQYF. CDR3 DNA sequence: TGTGCCAGCAGCCAGGGGACTAGACCCCTTGACATTCAGTACTTC.

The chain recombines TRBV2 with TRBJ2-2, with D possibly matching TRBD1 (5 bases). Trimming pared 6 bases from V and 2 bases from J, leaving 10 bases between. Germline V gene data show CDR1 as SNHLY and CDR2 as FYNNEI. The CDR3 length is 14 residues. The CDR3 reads CASRAGQNTGELFF. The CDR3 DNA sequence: TGTGCCAGCAGGGCTGGACAAAACACCGGGGAGCTGTTTTTT. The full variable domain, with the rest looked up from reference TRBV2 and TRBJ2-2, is EPEVTQTPSHQVTQMGQEVILRCVPISNHLYFYWYRQILGQKVEFLVSFYNNEISEKSEIFDDQFSVERPDGSNFTLKIRSTKLEDSAMYFCASRAGQNTGELFFGEGSRLTVL.

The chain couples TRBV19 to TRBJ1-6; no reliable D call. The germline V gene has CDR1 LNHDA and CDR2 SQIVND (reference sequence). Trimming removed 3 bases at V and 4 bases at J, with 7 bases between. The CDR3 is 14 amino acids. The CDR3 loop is CASSILGYNSPLHF. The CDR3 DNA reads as TGTGCCAGTAGTATTCTGGGGTATAATTCACCCCTCCACTTT.